Below, one T cell receptor (beta chain) is given with its context. Its antigen is still unknown. The sample belongs to a study of T cell repertoires in cytomegalovirus infection. TCRdb reanalysed the reads using MiXCR and keeps one entry per CDR3 protein. The sample consists of around 710,000 distinct CDR3 sequences, roughly 29% of them appearing once. Deletions cut 2 bases from V and 1 base from J, with 9 bases between. The CDR3 is made up of 14 amino acids. The germline gives CDR1 SGHNT, CDR2 YYREEE (reference sequence). The receptor was isolated from a human donor in good health (CMV status not recorded). Some clones in this sample may be carry-over from other donors' samples. The chain couples TRBV5-4 to TRBJ2-5, with D possibly called TRBD1 or TRBD2 (5 bases each). Here the sequenced sample was cultured CD8+ T cells from PBMCs, taken from culture after CMV antigen stimulation. The DNA for the CDR3 is TGTGCCAGCAGCTTCTGGGACCTCCAAGAGACCCAGTACTTC. Its translation: CASSFWDLQETQYF.